This TCR beta chain was observed in a study of siplizumab effects on memory and regulatory T cells. Study-wide results and caveats: Alloreactive sequences traceable to unstimulated CD4+ memory cells declined significantly under siplizumab.

On this clone itself: Its specificity is unknown.

The data were produced by immunoSEQ multiplex PCR, yet TCRdb's version contains in-frame clones alone and is incomplete. The profile shows just over 50,000 clones, about 97% of them singletons. The CDR3 contains 16 residues. Germline CDR1 reads MDHEN; CDR2 reads SYDVKM. J gave up 3 bases and V 11 bases, and 12 bases lay outside the gene matches. The sample taken for sequencing was naive CD4+ T cells sorted from blood. The chain recombines TRBV28 with TRBJ2-1, with 11 bases matching TRBD2. The clonotype originates from a human donor in good health. The CDR3 coding sequence is TGTGCCCCAGATCCGAGGGGACTAGCGGACTACAATGAGCAGTTCTTC. As protein: CAPDPRGLADYNEQFF.